This TCR beta chain was captured by sequencing in a study of breast tumors, draining lymph nodes, adjacent tissues. The study, taken as a whole, reports: The lymph node origin of tumor T cells was framed as consistent with a hypothesis, not demonstrated.

The lymph nodes were axillary draining lymph nodes from breast cancer patients. On this clonotype: Antigen specificity is unknown.

TCRdb re-called the multiplex PCR reads through MiXCR, storing one row per CDR3 protein. The table includes about 230,000 distinct CDR3 sequences, approximately 29% detected once. Germline V gives CDR1 SQVTM, CDR2 ANQGSEA. The CDR3 length is 16 residues. Germline trimming cut 7 bases from V and 3 bases from J; bases unmatched to any gene: 12. The rearrangement joins TRBV29-1 to TRBJ1-3; 10 bases agree with TRBD1. The sample was axillary lymph node tissue. The clonotype originates from a female donor with breast cancer. Some clones in this sample may be carry-over from other donors' samples. The CDR3 sequence is CSAGDRGSGGGNTIYF. Here the CDR3 DNA reads TGCAGCGCTGGGGACAGGGGATCGGGTGGTGGAAACACCATATATTTT.